The rows below give T cell receptor beta chains drawn from one sample of a study of Graves' ophthalmopathy and Graves' hyperthyroidism. In TCRdb, the multiplex PCR reads were re-called with MiXCR into one record per CDR3 protein. The sample lists 57,000 or so distinct CDR3 sequences; approximately 50% were seen once. Sequencing was carried out using peripheral blood. These receptor sequences come from an adult woman with Graves' ophthalmopathy. Each CDR3 is given with its conserved first and last residue. Each record gives: J gene, clone size, V gene, D gene, CDR3 protein, CDR3 DNA. A D gene is named only where the DNA matches it firmly. Clone size is stated in some rows and not others, as once, few, many or a class when expanded.

>TRBJ2-5|once|TRBV20-1|NA
CSARIGPGQETQYF
TGCAGTGCTAGAATTGGCCCGGGGCAAGAGACCCAGTACTTC
>TRBJ1-4|many|TRBV6-6|NA
CASSREQGAGNEKLFF
TGTGCCAGCAGTAGAGAACAGGGAGCGGGCAATGAAAAACTGTTTTTT
>TRBJ2-5|NA|TRBV19|NA
CASSIASAGAGETQYF
TGTGCCAGTAGTATAGCTAGCGCAGGGGCTGGGGAGACCCAGTACTTC
>TRBJ1-5|NA|TRBV19|NA
CASSIRRQGEGPQHF
TGTGCCAGTAGTATAAGGCGGCAGGGTGAAGGGCCCCAGCATTTT
>TRBJ2-7|NA|TRBV20-1|TRBD2
CSARGRTSGSFNEQHF
TGCAGTGCTAGGGGCAGGACTAGCGGGAGCTTCAACGAGCAGCACTTC
>TRBJ2-3|many|TRBV20-1|TRBD1
CSAFSGGSTDTQYF
TGCAGTGCTTTCTCAGGGGGCTCGACCGATACGCAGTATTTT
>TRBJ1-4|NA|TRBV5-4|TRBD1
CVSSLQGTNEKLFF
TGTGTCAGCAGCTTACAGGGGACCAATGAAAAATTGTTTTTT
>TRBJ2-5|many|TRBV20-1|TRBD2
CSARVLAGVQETQYF
TGCAGTGCTAGAGTGCTAGCGGGGGTTCAAGAGACCCAGTACTTC
>TRBJ2-3|NA|TRBV29-1|NA
CSVVYTYTDTQYF
TGCAGCGTTGTTTACACCTACACAGATACGCAGTATTTT
>TRBJ2-3|NA|TRBV7-2|TRBD2
CASSLDLGLAGAADTQYF
TGTGCCAGCAGCTTAGACCTAGGACTAGCGGGAGCGGCAGATACGCAGTATTTT
>TRBJ2-1|NA|TRBV12-3/TRBV12-4|TRBD2
CAGTGTSGGYNEQFF
TGTGCTGGCACCGGGACTAGCGGGGGATACAATGAGCAGTTCTTC
>TRBJ1-1|many|TRBV27|NA
CASSYSVNTEAFF
TGTGCCAGCAGTTACTCGGTGAACACTGAAGCTTTCTTT
>TRBJ1-2|many|TRBV6-5|TRBD1
CASSRGAGTGGGYTF
TGTGCCAGCAGCAGAGGGGCCGGGACAGGGGGCGGCTACACCTTC
>TRBJ1-4|once|TRBV5-1|TRBD1
CASSLAGQGGTNEKLFF
TGCGCCAGCAGCTTGGCCGGACAGGGAGGAACTAATGAAAAACTGTTTTTT
>TRBJ2-4|NA|TRBV20-1|NA
CSVQGSQTKDIQYF
TGCAGTGTGCAGGGAAGTCAGACCAAAGACATTCAGTACTTC
>TRBJ1-1|NA|TRBV7-6|TRBD1
CASSAGQGGIGGAFF
TGTGCCAGCAGCGCCGGACAGGGAGGGATTGGAGGGGCTTTCTTT
>TRBJ1-5|NA|TRBV19|NA
CASSMRGTGETQHF
TGTGCCAGTAGTATGAGGGGGACGGGAGAGACCCAGCATTTT
>TRBJ1-2|many|TRBV3-1|NA
CASSQGDGYTF
TGTGCCAGCAGCCAAGGGGATGGCTACACCTTC
>TRBJ2-3|many|TRBV7-2|NA
CASSLDRVASTDTQYF
TGTGCCAGCAGCTTAGACAGGGTTGCTAGCACAGATACGCAGTATTTT
>TRBJ2-7|NA|TRBV7-2|TRBD2
CASSRWRESSYEQYF
TGTGCCAGCAGCCGCTGGCGGGAGAGCTCCTACGAGCAGTACTTC
>TRBJ2-1|NA|TRBV10-1|TRBD2
CASSENGGRAISEQFF
TGCGCCAGCAGTGAGAACGGCGGGAGGGCCATCAGTGAGCAGTTCTTC
>TRBJ1-1|NA|TRBV5-1|TRBD1
CASSPAGTGNMNTEAFF
TGCGCCAGCAGCCCTGCTGGGACAGGCAATATGAACACTGAAGCTTTCTTT
>TRBJ2-7|NA|TRBV20-1|TRBD2
CSAGEGQNYEQYF
TGCAGTGCAGGGGAGGGCCAAAACTACGAGCAGTACTTC
>TRBJ2-5|NA|TRBV5-1|NA
CASRGWSGAGGTQYF
TGCGCCAGCAGGGGTTGGTCAGGGGCCGGGGGGACCCAGTACTTC
>TRBJ2-7|many|TRBV11-2|NA
CASSLAASNEQYF
TGTGCCAGCAGCTTAGCGGCTAGCAACGAGCAGTACTTC
>TRBJ2-3|medium-sized|TRBV10-2|NA
CASSEQGLDTQYF
TGCGCCAGCAGTGAGCAAGGGCTAGATACGCAGTATTTT
>TRBJ1-6|NA|TRBV4-1|NA
CASSQVQGQNSPLHF
TGCGCCAGCAGCCAAGTCCAGGGGCAGAATTCACCCCTCCACTTT
>TRBJ1-2|many|TRBV7-2|NA
CASTKGPGTTGYTF
TGTGCCAGCACCAAGGGTCCGGGTACAACTGGCTACACCTTC
>TRBJ1-1|many|TRBV5-1|NA
CASSLVGGQDTEAFF
TGCGCCAGCAGCTTGGTTGGGGGGCAGGACACTGAAGCTTTCTTT